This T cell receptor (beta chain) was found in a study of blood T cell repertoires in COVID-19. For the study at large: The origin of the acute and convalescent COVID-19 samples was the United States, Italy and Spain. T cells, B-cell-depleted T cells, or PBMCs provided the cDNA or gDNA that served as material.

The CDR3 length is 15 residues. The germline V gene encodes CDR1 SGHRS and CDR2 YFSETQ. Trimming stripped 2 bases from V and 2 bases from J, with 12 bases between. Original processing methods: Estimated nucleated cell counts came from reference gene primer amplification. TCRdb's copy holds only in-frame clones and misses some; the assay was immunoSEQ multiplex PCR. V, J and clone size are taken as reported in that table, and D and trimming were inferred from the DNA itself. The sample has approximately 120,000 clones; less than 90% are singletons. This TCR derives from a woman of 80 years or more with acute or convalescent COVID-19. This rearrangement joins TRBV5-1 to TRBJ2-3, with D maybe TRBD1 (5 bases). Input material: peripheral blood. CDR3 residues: CASSLAAGITDTQYF. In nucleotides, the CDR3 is TGCGCCAGCAGCTTAGCCGCAGGGATCACAGATACGCAGTATTTT.